Following are 9 T cell receptor beta chains from one sample sequenced in a study of cytomegalovirus exposure and HLA in healthy donors. The PCR was carried out with 60 Vbeta primers and 13 Jbeta primers. Data came from immunoSEQ multiplex PCR; TCRdb stores just in-frame clones and leaves some out. The sample holds about 160,000 clones; around 77% are singletons and the top ten take roughly 1.4%. Sequencing was carried out using PBMCs. These receptors originate from a woman younger than 45 in good health and CMV-seronegative.

V is TRBV28 and J is TRBJ1-5; TRBD1 is a possible D gene (5 bases). V was trimmed by 6 bases and J by 7 bases, leaving 10 bases between them. CDR3 length: 12 residues. Germline V gene data show CDR1 as MDHEN and CDR2 as SYDVKM. CDR3 DNA sequence: TGTGCCAGCAGATGGAGGGGCCAGCCCCAGCATTTT. It codes for CASRWRGQPQHF.

The DNA for the CDR3 is TGTGCCAGCAGTTTAATCCAGGGCAATCAGCCCCAGCATTTT. Amino acids: CASSLIQGNQPQHF. The chain links TRBV28 to TRBJ1-5; no firm D call. The length of the CDR3 is 14 residues. Trimming took off 2 bases at V and 2 bases at J, with 7 bases between the two ends. In germline, CDR1 is MDHEN, CDR2 SYDVKM.

The V call is TRBV18, the J call TRBJ2-7; 8 nucleotides line up with TRBD2. Germline V gives CDR1 KGHSH, CDR2 LQKENI. The J segment lost 1 base and the V segment lost 6 bases, leaving 11 bases of the junction unmatched. The length of the CDR3 is 16 residues. The CDR3 DNA reads TGTGCCAGCTCCCCCGCGGGGGGCTACGGGTCCTACGAGCAGTACTTC. This translates into CASSPAGGYGSYEQYF.

The chain uses TRBV14 and TRBJ2-7; D possibly corresponds to TRBD2 (5 bases). Trimming removed 1 base at V and 6 bases at J, with 10 bases between. This CDR3 has 13 amino acids. CDR1 and CDR2 (germline): SGHDN, FVKESK. CDR3 nucleotide sequence: TGTGCCAGCAGCCAAGTCCGGGCGGGCGAGCAGTACTTC. This gives the protein CASSQVRAGEQYF. Full variable domain (rest looked up from reference TRBV14 and TRBJ2-7): EAGVTQFPSHSVIEKGQTVTLRCDPISGHDNLYWYRRVMGKEIKFLLHFVKESKQDESGMPNNRFLAERTGGTYSTLKVQPAELEDSGVYFCASSQVRAGEQYFGPGTRLTVT.

The V call is TRBV7-9, the J call TRBJ2-7, with 7 bases that match TRBD1. Germline V gene data show CDR1 as SEHNR and CDR2 as FQNEAQ (reference sequence). The CDR3 contains 14 residues. Trimming took 4 bases from V and 4 from J; bases not matched to a gene: 7. In DNA, the CDR3 is TGTGCCAGCAGCTCCCCCGGGACAGATTACGAGCAGTACTTC. This translates into CASSSPGTDYEQYF.

J is TRBJ1-4 and V is TRBV30; a possible D gene is TRBD1 (5 bases). The CDR3 runs to 15 residues. V shed 2 bases and J shed 4 bases, with 14 bases lying between them. Germline V gene lookup returns CDR1 GTSNPN and CDR2 SVGIG (reference sequence). The CDR3 region has the DNA TGTGCCTGGAGTCGAACAGGTGTGGGTAATGAAAAACTGTTTTTT. Protein: CAWSRTGVGNEKLFF. Supplemented by reference TRBV30 and TRBJ1-4, the full variable domain reads SQTIHQWPATLVQPVGSPLSLECTVEGTSNPNLYWYRQAAGRGLQLLFYSVGIGQISSEVPQNLSASRPQDRQFILSSKKLLLSDSGFYLCAWSRTGVGNEKLFFGSGTQLSVL.

This rearrangement joins TRBV5-1 to TRBJ2-2; D remains unclear. The germline gives CDR1 SGHRS, CDR2 YFSETQ. The V gene lost 1 base and the J gene lost 4 bases, with 5 bases spanning the gap. This CDR3 region has 13 residues. The CDR3: CASSLLLTGELFF. In DNA form, the CDR3 reads TGCGCCAGCAGCTTGTTACTCACCGGGGAGCTGTTTTTT.

This clone was picked up a small number of times. The CDR3 nucleotides read TGTGCCAGCAGCATATGGGGGTCAGGGACTGATGGCTACACCTTC. Protein product: CASSIWGSGTDGYTF. The chain couples TRBV7-8 to TRBJ1-2, with D maybe TRBD1 (5 bases). The CDR3 runs 15 residues. V was shortened by 5 bases and J by 6 bases, with 19 bases between the two germline ends. In germline, CDR1 is SGHVS, CDR2 FQNEAQ.

This clone was seen just once. The chain employs TRBV2 and TRBJ2-1, with 7 bases aligning to TRBD1. V lost 7 bases to trimming and J lost 2 bases; unmatched junction nucleotides: 8. This CDR3 has 15 amino acids. Germline V gene sequence: CDR1 SNHLY, CDR2 FYNNEI. In DNA, the CDR3 is TGTGCCAGCATGGCCCGGCAGGGGGCCTACAATGAGCAGTTCTTC. Translation gives CASMARQGAYNEQFF.